This TCR beta chain originates from a study of T-cell memory formation after mild COVID-19. TCRdb re-derived calls from the 5' RACE reads in MiXCR, one entry per CDR3 protein. The repertoire holds 400,000 to 550,000 distinct CDR3 sequences, with 20% to 25% as singletons. CDR3 size: 12 residues. Germline V gene sequence: CDR1 MNHNS, CDR2 SASEGT. Trimming removed 8 bases at V and 1 base at J, with 7 bases between. This clonotype was counted only a few times. The source is an adult woman who had mild COVID-19 (a few samples of this study predate the infection). Cell type and time point are not known. The chain recombines TRBV6-1 with TRBJ2-3; D unresolved. The sequencing input was PBMCs or a T cell subset sorted from them (not recorded which). The DNA of the CDR3 is TGTGCCAGCGGGTCCCGCACAGATACGCAGTATTTT. Translated: CASGSRTDTQYF.